This TCR beta chain was observed in a study of T cells in localized non-small cell lung cancer. Method: immunoSEQ multiplex PCR; TCRdb's copy keeps in-frame clones and lacks some. The sample shows some 78,000 clones, 84% of them seen only once. Between the trimmed V and J ends, which lost 5 bases and 3 bases, there was a span of 20 bases. The length of the CDR3 is 16 residues. CDR1 is MDHEN and CDR2 is SYDVKM in the germline V gene. Notes on this clone: Its antigen remains unknown.

Study observations and caveats: Turning up in adjacent lung were a median approximately 60 of the top 100 tumor clones. The tumor had only one region sequenced, so heterogeneity remains possible. Higher adjacent-lung clonality was associated with shorter survival. Uninvolved adjacent lung had the highest recorded T cell clonality, with tumor below it.

The chain joins TRBV28 to TRBJ2-7; D possibly corresponds to TRBD1 (7 bases). This TCR derives from a man aged 40 to 70 with stage I lung adenocarcinoma. The sample was peripheral blood, taken before any cancer treatment. The CDR3, as DNA: TGTGCCAGCAGTCCCCATCCAGGGGGGCTCTACTACGAGCAGTACTTC. Translating it yields CASSPHPGGLYYEQYF.